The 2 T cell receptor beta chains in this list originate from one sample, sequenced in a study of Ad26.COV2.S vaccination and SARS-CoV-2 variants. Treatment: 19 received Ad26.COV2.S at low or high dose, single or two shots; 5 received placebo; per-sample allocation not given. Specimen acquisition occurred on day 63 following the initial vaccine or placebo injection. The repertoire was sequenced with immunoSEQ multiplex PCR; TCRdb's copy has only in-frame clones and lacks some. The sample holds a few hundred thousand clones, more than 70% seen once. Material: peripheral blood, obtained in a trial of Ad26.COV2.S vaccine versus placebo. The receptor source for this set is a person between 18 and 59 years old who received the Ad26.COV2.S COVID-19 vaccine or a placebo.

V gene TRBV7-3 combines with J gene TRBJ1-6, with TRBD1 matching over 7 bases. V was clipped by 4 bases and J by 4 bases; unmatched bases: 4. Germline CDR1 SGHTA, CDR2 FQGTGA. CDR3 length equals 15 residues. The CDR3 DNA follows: TGTGCCAGCAGCTCAGGGGGATCTTATAATTCACCCCTCCACTTT. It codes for CASSSGGSYNSPLHF.

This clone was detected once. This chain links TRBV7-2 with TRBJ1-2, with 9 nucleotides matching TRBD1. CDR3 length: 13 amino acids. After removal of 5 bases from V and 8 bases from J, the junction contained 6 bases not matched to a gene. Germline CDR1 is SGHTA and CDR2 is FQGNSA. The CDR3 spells CASSPDRGLGYTF. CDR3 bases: TGTGCCAGCAGCCCAGACAGGGGGTTGGGCTACACCTTC.